This is a list of T cell receptor beta chains from one sample in a study of T cell changes during pregnancy in multiple sclerosis. Data came from immunoSEQ multiplex PCR; TCRdb stores just in-frame clones and leaves some out. The sample shows under 70,000 clones, roughly 89% of them seen only once. This specimen was CD4+ T cells from peripheral blood mononuclear cells, taken after pregnancy. These receptors were collected from a female donor in good health, enrolled as a control in a pregnancy study. Both conserved end residues are part of each CDR3. A D gene is named only where the DNA matches it firmly. Rows give clone size only sometimes, using once, few, many, or a class for an expanded clone.

v_call,d_call,clone_size,j_call,cdr3_aa,cdr3_nt
TRBV7-2,.,.,TRBJ2-6,CASSLEDVASSGANVLTF,TGTGCCAGCAGCTTAGAAGATGTAGCTAGCTCTGGGGCCAACGTCCTGACTTTC
TRBV4-3,TRBD2,.,TRBJ2-5,CASSPAGGAETQYF,TGCGCCAGCAGCCCAGCGGGGGGGGCCGAGACCCAGTACTTC
TRBV14,.,.,TRBJ1-6,CASSHDSPLHF,TGTGCCAGCTCCCATGATTCACCCCTCCACTTT
TRBV19,TRBD2,.,TRBJ2-7,CASSVLAGGGYEQYF,TGTGCCAGTAGTGTTCTAGCGGGGGGCGGATACGAGCAGTACTTC
TRBV19,.,.,TRBJ1-1,CASSIDSQVPSGAFF,TGTGCCAGTAGTATAGATAGTCAAGTGCCCTCGGGAGCTTTCTTT
TRBV6-6,.,.,TRBJ1-2,CASNPQVNYGYTF,TGTGCCAGCAACCCCCAGGTTAACTATGGCTACACCTTC
TRBV5-1,.,.,TRBJ1-1,CASSLVGRGARRAEAFF,TGCGCCAGCAGCTTAGTCGGGAGGGGCGCCAGAAGGGCTGAAGCTTTCTTT
TRBV5-6,TRBD1,.,TRBJ2-3,CASSYGQGSDTQYF,TGTGCCAGCAGTTATGGACAGGGCTCAGATACGCAGTATTTT
TRBV9,.,.,TRBJ2-2,CASSRVTGELFF,TGTGCCAGCAGTAGAGTGACCGGGGAGCTGTTTTTT
TRBV19,TRBD1,.,TRBJ2-5,CASSIHRGQETQYF,TGTGCCAGTAGTATACACAGGGGGCAAGAGACCCAGTACTTC
TRBV7-2,.,.,TRBJ2-7,CASSVASSAGSREQYF,TGTGCCAGCAGCGTAGCCTCTAGCGCGGGGTCCAGGGAGCAGTACTTC
TRBV18,TRBD2,.,TRBJ2-3,CASSPSFTGGADTQYF,TGTGCCAGCTCACCTTCTTTCACCGGGGGGGCAGATACGCAGTATTTT
TRBV2,.,.,TRBJ2-7,CASRRGLGKGEQYF,TGTGCCAGCAGAAGGGGACTTGGTAAGGGCGAGCAGTACTTC
TRBV6-6,.,.,TRBJ1-2,CASSYSSREPNYGYTF,TGTGCCAGCAGTTACTCGAGCCGGGAACCTAACTATGGCTACACCTTC
TRBV7-7,.,once,TRBJ2-1,CASSPGQGSDEQFF,TGTGCTAGCAGCCCCGGCCAGGGGAGCGATGAGCAGTTCTTC
TRBV7-9,.,.,TRBJ1-2,CASSYQGYGYTF,TGTGCCAGCAGCTATCAGGGGTATGGCTACACCTTC
TRBV7-2,TRBD1,.,TRBJ2-7,CASSSTGGLYEQYF,TGTGCCAGCAGCTCGACAGGGGGTTTGTACGAGCAGTACTTC
TRBV5-5,TRBD1,.,TRBJ2-5,CASSSRQGKSRETQYF,TGTGCCAGCAGCTCCCGACAGGGGAAGAGTCGAGAGACCCAGTACTTC
TRBV7-2,TRBD1,.,TRBJ2-5,CASSLGTAGETQYF,TGTGCCAGCAGCCTCGGGACAGCTGGAGAGACCCAGTACTTC
TRBV29-1,TRBD1,few,TRBJ1-5,CSVGTGAGQPQHF,TGCAGCGTGGGAACAGGGGCCGGTCAGCCCCAGCATTTT
TRBV30,.,.,TRBJ1-1,CAWSRGQNTEAFF,TGTGCCTGGTCACGCGGCCAAAACACTGAAGCTTTCTTT
TRBV19,TRBD1,.,TRBJ1-2,CASRTGGSAYGYTF,TGTGCCAGTAGAACAGGGGGATCTGCCTACGGCTACACCTTC
TRBV2,TRBD1,.,TRBJ1-5,CASSGQGQPQHF,TGTGCCAGCAGTGGACAGGGGCAGCCCCAGCATTTT
TRBV7-9,.,.,TRBJ1-2,CASSPNGGTSHGYTF,TGTGCCAGCAGCCCTAATGGGGGGACCTCCCATGGCTACACCTTC
TRBV4-2,TRBD2,.,TRBJ2-3,CASSQGGGGTLTDTQYF,TGTGCCAGCAGCCAGGGGGGCGGGGGGACCCTCACAGATACGCAGTATTTT
TRBV19,.,.,TRBJ1-3,CASRMTAPGNTIYF,TGTGCCAGCCGGATGACAGCCCCTGGAAACACCATATATTTT
TRBV7-7,TRBD1,.,TRBJ1-3,CASSSRTGVSGNTIYF,TGTGCTAGCAGCTCGCGGACAGGAGTTAGTGGAAACACCATATATTTT
TRBV7-2,.,.,TRBJ2-2,CASSPQGGTGELFF,TGTGCCAGCAGCCCCCAGGGTGGGACCGGGGAGCTGTTTTTT
TRBV7-9,.,.,TRBJ2-7,CASSWGEVGEQYF,TGTGCCAGCAGCTGGGGAGAGGTGGGGGAGCAGTACTTC
TRBV4-3,TRBD2,once,TRBJ2-3,CASSQDPPTSDMTDTQYF,TGCGCCAGCAGCCAAGATCCCCCGACTAGCGATATGACAGATACGCAGTATTTT
TRBV30,TRBD1,once,TRBJ1-6,CAWSRQGYSPLHF,TGTGCCTGGAGTAGACAGGGGTATTCACCCCTCCACTTT
TRBV29-1,.,.,TRBJ2-2,CSADKTGTTGELFF,TGCAGCGCCGATAAAACAGGGACCACCGGGGAGCTGTTTTTT
TRBV5-4,.,.,TRBJ1-6,CASSQDSNSPLHF,TGTGCCAGCAGCCAGGACAGTAATTCACCCCTCCACTTT
TRBV19,.,.,TRBJ1-1,CASSFAGAGNTEAFF,TGTGCCAGTAGTTTTGCAGGGGCGGGGAACACTGAAGCTTTCTTT
TRBV19,.,once,TRBJ1-2,CASSIGPDRIGGGYTF,TGTGCCAGTAGTATAGGCCCCGACAGGATCGGCGGCGGCTACACCTTC
TRBV9,TRBD2,.,TRBJ2-3,CASSPTSGGEGTQYF,TGTGCCAGCAGCCCGACTAGCGGGGGGGAAGGTACGCAGTATTTT
TRBV5-4,TRBD1,.,TRBJ1-4,CASSIGTANEKLFF,TGTGCCAGCAGCATCGGGACAGCTAATGAAAAACTGTTTTTT
TRBV11-1,TRBD2,.,TRBJ2-2,CASKTGGRNTGELFF,TGTGCCAGCAAAACGGGGGGGCGAAACACCGGGGAGCTGTTTTTT
TRBV10-3,TRBD1,.,TRBJ1-1,CAVDRGENTEAFF,TGTGCCGTTGACAGGGGAGAGAACACTGAAGCTTTCTTT
TRBV2,.,.,TRBJ2-2,CASSLYRPTNTGELFF,TGTGCCAGCAGCTTGTACAGACCTACGAACACCGGGGAGCTGTTTTTT
TRBV19,.,.,TRBJ2-1,CASSIQSGEQFF,TGTGCCAGTAGTATACAATCCGGTGAGCAGTTCTTC
TRBV29-1,.,.,TRBJ2-7,CSVLGAFSEQYF,TGCAGCGTCCTAGGGGCCTTTTCCGAGCAGTACTTC
TRBV18,TRBD2,.,TRBJ2-4,CASSYTGGRDIQYF,TGTGCCAGCTCCTACACGGGAGGTCGAGACATTCAGTACTTC
TRBV6-5,TRBD1,.,TRBJ1-3,CASSPQQGTGNTIYF,TGTGCCAGCAGCCCTCAACAGGGGACTGGAAACACCATATATTTT
TRBV7-3,.,.,TRBJ2-2,CASSLPRMTGPTNTGELFF,TGTGCCAGCAGCCTTCCCAGGATGACAGGACCTACGAACACCGGGGAGCTGTTTTTT
TRBV19,TRBD1,.,TRBJ2-7,CASSLTGGYEQYF,TGTGCCAGTAGTTTAACAGGGGGCTACGAGCAGTACTTC
TRBV5-4,TRBD1,.,TRBJ1-2,CASSSTGDGSTGYTF,TGTGCCAGCAGCTCGACAGGGGATGGTTCGACGGGCTACACCTTC
TRBV19,.,.,TRBJ1-5,CASSIRRGNNQPQHF,TGTGCCAGTAGTATTAGGAGGGGCAACAATCAGCCCCAGCATTTT
TRBV5-1,.,.,TRBJ2-7,CASSSDSSYEQYF,TGCGCCAGCAGTTCGGACAGCTCCTACGAGCAGTACTTC
TRBV19,TRBD1,few,TRBJ2-7,CASSPPDGQGFHEQYF,TGTGCCAGTAGCCCGCCCGACGGACAGGGCTTCCACGAGCAGTACTTC
TRBV7-8,.,.,TRBJ1-5,CASSLFPRQNQPQHF,TGTGCCAGCAGCTTATTCCCCAGGCAAAATCAGCCCCAGCATTTT
TRBV2,.,.,TRBJ2-5,CAGLRQKETQYF,TGTGCCGGCCTAAGACAGAAAGAGACCCAGTACTTC
TRBV19,.,.,TRBJ2-7,CASSPQVSTYEQYF,TGTGCCAGTAGCCCCCAGGTCTCTACCTACGAGCAGTACTTC
TRBV5-1,.,.,TRBJ2-5,CASSLTGLETQYF,TGCGCCAGCAGCCTTACAGGATTAGAGACCCAGTACTTC